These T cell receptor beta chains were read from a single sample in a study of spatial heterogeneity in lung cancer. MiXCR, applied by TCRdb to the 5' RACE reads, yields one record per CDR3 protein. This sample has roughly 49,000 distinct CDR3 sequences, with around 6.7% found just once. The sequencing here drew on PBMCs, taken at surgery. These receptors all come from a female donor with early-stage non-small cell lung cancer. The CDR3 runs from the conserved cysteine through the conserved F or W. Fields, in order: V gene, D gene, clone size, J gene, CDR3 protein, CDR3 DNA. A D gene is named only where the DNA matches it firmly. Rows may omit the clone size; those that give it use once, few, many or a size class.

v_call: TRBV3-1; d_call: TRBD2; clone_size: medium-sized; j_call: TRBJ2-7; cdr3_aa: CASSQAGGPYEQYF; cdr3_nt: TGTGCCAGCAGCCAAGCGGGGGGGCCCTACGAGCAGTACTTC
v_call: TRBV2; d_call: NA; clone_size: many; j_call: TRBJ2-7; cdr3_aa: CASQGAAYEQYF; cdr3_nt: TGTGCCAGTCAGGGTGCGGCCTACGAGCAGTACTTC
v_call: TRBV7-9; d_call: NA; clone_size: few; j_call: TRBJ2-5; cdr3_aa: CASSLPRETQYF; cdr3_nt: TGTGCCAGCAGCTTACCTCGAGAGACCCAGTACTTC
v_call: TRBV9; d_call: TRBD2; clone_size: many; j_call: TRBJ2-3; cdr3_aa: CASSPGTSGVHTQYF; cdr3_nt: TGTGCCAGCAGCCCCGGGACTAGCGGGGTACATACGCAGTATTTT
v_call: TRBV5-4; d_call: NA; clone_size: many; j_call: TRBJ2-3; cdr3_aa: CASSPGREWDTQYF; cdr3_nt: TGTGCCAGCAGCCCTGGACGGGAGTGGGATACGCAGTATTTT
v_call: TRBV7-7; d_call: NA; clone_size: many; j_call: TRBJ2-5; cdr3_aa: CASSLAMRETQYF; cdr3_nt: TGTGCTAGCAGCTTAGCAATGAGAGAGACCCAGTACTTC
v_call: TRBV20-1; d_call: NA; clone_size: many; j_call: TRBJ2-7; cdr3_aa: CSARAPRAPRFSYEQYF; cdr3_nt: TGCAGTGCTCGGGCCCCTAGGGCACCAAGATTCTCCTACGAGCAGTACTTC
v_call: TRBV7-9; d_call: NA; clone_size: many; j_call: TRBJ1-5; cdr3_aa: CASSLGQVNQPQHF; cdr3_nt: TGTGCCAGCAGCTTAGGGCAGGTCAATCAGCCCCAGCATTTT
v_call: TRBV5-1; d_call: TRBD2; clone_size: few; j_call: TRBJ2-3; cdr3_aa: CASSGPTSGGQYTQYF; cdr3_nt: TGCGCCAGCAGCGGACCGACTAGCGGGGGGCAGTATACGCAGTATTTT
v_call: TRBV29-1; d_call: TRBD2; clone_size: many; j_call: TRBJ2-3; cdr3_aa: CSVEDRRGATDTQYF; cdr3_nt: TGCAGCGTTGAAGATCGGCGGGGGGCAACAGATACGCAGTATTTT
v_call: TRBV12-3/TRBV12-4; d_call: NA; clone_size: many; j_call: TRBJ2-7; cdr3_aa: CASSFGGADEQYF; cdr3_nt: TGTGCCAGCAGTTTTGGCGGGGCAGACGAGCAGTACTTC
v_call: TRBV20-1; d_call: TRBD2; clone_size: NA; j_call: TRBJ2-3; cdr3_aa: CSAIRGLAGTDTQYF; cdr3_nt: TGCAGTGCTATTAGGGGACTAGCGGGAACAGATACGCAGTATTTT
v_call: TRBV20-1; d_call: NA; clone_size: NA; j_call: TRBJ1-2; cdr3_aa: CSASPMITKSQNFGYTF; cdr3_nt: TGCAGTGCTAGCCCAATGATTACTAAATCCCAAAACTTTGGCTACACCTTC
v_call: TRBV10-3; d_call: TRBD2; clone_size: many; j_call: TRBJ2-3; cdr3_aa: CASGTSGNTDTQYF; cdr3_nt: TGTGCCAGCGGGACTAGCGGAAACACAGATACGCAGTATTTT
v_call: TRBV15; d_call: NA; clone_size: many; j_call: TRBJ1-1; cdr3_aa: CATSREPRFGTGFAFF; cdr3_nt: TGTGCCACCAGCAGAGAACCGAGGTTCGGGACTGGATTCGCTTTCTTT
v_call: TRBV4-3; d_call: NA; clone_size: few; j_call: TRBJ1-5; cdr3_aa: CASSQDRGNQPQHF; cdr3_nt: TGCGCCAGCAGCCAAGATCGGGGGAATCAGCCCCAGCATTTT